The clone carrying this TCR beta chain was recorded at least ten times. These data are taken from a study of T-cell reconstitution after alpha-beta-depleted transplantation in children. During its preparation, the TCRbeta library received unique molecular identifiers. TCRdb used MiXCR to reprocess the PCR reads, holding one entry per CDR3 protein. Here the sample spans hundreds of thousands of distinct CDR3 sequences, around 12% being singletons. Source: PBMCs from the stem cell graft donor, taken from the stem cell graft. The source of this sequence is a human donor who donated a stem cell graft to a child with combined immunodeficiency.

In nucleotides, the CDR3 is TGCAGTGCTAGATGGGACTACCACAATGAGCAGTTCTTC. It specifies CSARWDYHNEQFF. The chain uses TRBV20-1 and TRBJ2-1; 7 positions match TRBD2. V lost 2 bases and J lost 5; bases outside the gene matches: 3. From germline, CDR1 is DFQATT and CDR2 SNEGSKA (reference sequence). The CDR3 covers 13 residues.